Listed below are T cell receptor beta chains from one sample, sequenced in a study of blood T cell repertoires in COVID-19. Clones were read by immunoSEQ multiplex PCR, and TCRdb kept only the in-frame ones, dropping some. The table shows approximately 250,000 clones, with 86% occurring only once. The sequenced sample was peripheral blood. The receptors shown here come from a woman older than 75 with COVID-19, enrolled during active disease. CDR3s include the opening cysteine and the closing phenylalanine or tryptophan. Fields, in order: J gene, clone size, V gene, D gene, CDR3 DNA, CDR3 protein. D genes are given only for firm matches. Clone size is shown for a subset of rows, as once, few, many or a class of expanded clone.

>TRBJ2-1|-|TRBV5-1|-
TGCGCCAGCAGCCCCCTGACCACGGGCAATGAGCAGTTCTTC
CASSPLTTGNEQFF
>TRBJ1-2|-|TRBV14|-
TGTGCCAGCAGCCCCCAGAGGATTTTGGGCTACACCTTC
CASSPQRILGYTF
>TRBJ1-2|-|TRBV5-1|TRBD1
TGCGCCAGCAGCTTACCGCAGGGGGCGAATTATGGCTACACCTTC
CASSLPQGANYGYTF
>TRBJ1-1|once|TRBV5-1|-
TGCGCCAGCAGCTTGACTGGAGGAGGCACTGAAGCTTTCTTT
CASSLTGGGTEAFF
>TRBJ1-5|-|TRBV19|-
TGTGCCAGTGCATTGGGGGCGAATATCCAGCCCCAGCATTTT
CASALGANIQPQHF
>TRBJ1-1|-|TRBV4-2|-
TGTGCCAGCAGCCAAATGAAGACAGTCGAGAACACTGAAGCTTTCTTT
CASSQMKTVENTEAFF
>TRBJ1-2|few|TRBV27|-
TGTGCCAGCAGTTTATCATGGGTCGGGGACTATGGCTACACCTTC
CASSLSWVGDYGYTF
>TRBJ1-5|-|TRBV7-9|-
TGTGCCAGCAGCTTAGAGCGTTTCCAACCCCAGCATTTT
CASSLERFQPQHF
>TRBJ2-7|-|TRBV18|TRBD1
TGTGCCAGCTCACGGACAGGGGGCAACGAGCAGTACTTC
CASSRTGGNEQYF
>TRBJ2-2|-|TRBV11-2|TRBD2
TGTGCCAGCAGCTTAGGGACTAGCCCGACCGGGGAGCTGTTTTTT
CASSLGTSPTGELFF
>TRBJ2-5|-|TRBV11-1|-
TGTGCCAGCAGCTTGGGCAGCCGAGAGACCCAGTACTTC
CASSLGSRETQYF
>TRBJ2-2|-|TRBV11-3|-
TGTGCCAGCAGCTTCAGGGGTGTGGGGACCGGGGAGCTGTTTTTT
CASSFRGVGTGELFF
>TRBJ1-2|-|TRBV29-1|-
TGCAGCGTTGAAGATACTAGCTATGGCTACACCTTC
CSVEDTSYGYTF
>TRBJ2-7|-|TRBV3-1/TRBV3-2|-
TGTGCCAGCAGCGAAAGGGTGGAGGGCGAGCAGTACTTC
CASSERVEGEQYF
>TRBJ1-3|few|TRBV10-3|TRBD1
TGTGCCATCAGTGTGGAACAGGGGGCTAATGGAAACACCATATATTTT
CAISVEQGANGNTIYF
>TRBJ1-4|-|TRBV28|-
TGTGCCAGCAGTTCCACAGGGACCCTTGAAAAACTGTTTTTT
CASSSTGTLEKLFF
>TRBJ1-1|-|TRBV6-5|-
TGTGCCAGCAGTTACCTTAGGGGCCAAGCTTTCTTT
CASSYLRGQAFF
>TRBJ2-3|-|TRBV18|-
TGTGCCAGCTCACCACCCGTAGGAGGGGGGGCCACAGATACGCAGTATTTT
CASSPPVGGGATDTQYF
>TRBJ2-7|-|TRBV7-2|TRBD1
TGTGCCAGCAGCCCAGGGGGCCACGAGCAGTACTTC
CASSPGGHEQYF
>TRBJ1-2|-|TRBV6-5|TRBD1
TGTGCCAGCAGTTCCACCGGGACAGGGGGCTCTCGGGGCTACACCTTC
CASSSTGTGGSRGYTF
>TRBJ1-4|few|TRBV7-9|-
TGTGCCAGCAGCTTGGGGGACATTCCTAATGAAAAACTGTTTTTT
CASSLGDIPNEKLFF
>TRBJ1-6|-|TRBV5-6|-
TGTGCCAGCAGCCGGCGGGAGACGACTAATTCACCCCTCCACTTT
CASSRRETTNSPLHF
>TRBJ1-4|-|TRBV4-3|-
TGCGCCAGCAGCCAAGAAGGGGGGGGAACTAATGAAAAACTGTTTTTT
CASSQEGGGTNEKLFF
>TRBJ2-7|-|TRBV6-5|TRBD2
TGTGCCAGCAGAGGGAGGGGCGGTAGTGTCGAGCAGTACTTC
CASRGRGGSVEQYF
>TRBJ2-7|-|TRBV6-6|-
TGTGCCAGCAGTGGAGGGGGGGCATCCTACGAGCAGTACTTC
CASSGGGASYEQYF
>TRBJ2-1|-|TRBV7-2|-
TGTGCCAGCAGCTTAGCCTGGGAGCGGGTAAGATACAATGAGCAGTTCTTC
CASSLAWERVRYNEQFF
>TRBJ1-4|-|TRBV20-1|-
TGCAGTGTTGGCCAGGCGGGACTTCGGGTTTTT
CSVGQAGLRVF
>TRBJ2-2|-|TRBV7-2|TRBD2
TGTGCCAGCAGCTTAGTAGTGTTGGGACTAGCGACGAACACCGGGGAGCTGTTTTTT
CASSLVVLGLATNTGELFF
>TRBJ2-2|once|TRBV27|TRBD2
TGTGCCAGCAGTTTACCGGGAGGGCCCACCGGGGAGCTGTTTTTT
CASSLPGGPTGELFF
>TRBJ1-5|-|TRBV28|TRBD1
TGTGCCATTACACAGGGGGCGCAAGGCAATCAGCCCCAGCATTTT
CAITQGAQGNQPQHF
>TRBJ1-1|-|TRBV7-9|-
TGTGCCAGCAGCTTAGCAGGGGTGGACACTGAAGCTTTCTTT
CASSLAGVDTEAFF
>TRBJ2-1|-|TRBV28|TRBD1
TGTGCCAGCAGCTTAATCGGGACAGGGGGTAATGAGCAGTTCTTC
CASSLIGTGGNEQFF
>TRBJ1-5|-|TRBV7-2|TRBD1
TGTGCCAGCAGCTCTGACAGGGGGACGTACAATCAGCCCCAGCATTTT
CASSSDRGTYNQPQHF
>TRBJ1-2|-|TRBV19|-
TGTGCCAGTATCTCCAGGGGAAGTGGCTACACCTTC
CASISRGSGYTF
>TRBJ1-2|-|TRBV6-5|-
TGTGCCAGCAATGCCGGGACGGGGGGATATGGCTACACCTTC
CASNAGTGGYGYTF
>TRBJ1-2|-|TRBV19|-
TGTGCCAGTAGGCTACAGGGTAGCTATGGCTACACCTTC
CASRLQGSYGYTF